The clone carrying this T cell receptor (beta chain) appeared many times. The data were obtained in a study of metastatic and nonmetastatic thyroid tumors. Per the germline V gene, CDR1 is MNHEY and CDR2 is SVGEGT. Trimming took 2 bases from V and 4 from J, leaving 11 bases between them. The CDR3 is 14 residues long. Prior to thyroid surgery, none of the patients had received any treatment. TCRdb ran MiXCR on the PCR reads. The data hold 20,000 to 25,000 clones, with 20% to 30% observed a single time. Material for sequencing was tumor tissue. This sequence was found in a female donor with papillary thyroid cancer or a benign thyroid nodule (not recorded which). Some clones in this sample may be carry-over from other donors' samples. This rearrangement joins TRBV6-2 or TRBV6-3 to TRBJ2-5; a weak D match, TRBD2 (5 bases). CDR3 sequence reads: CASSYGRVLETQYF. Written as DNA, the CDR3 is TGTGCCAGCAGTTACGGGCGGGTCTTAGAGACCCAGTACTTC.